This entry concerns a single T cell receptor (beta chain). The target of this receptor is not known. Base qualities are not at hand, and no much larger clone is one base apart. Another Seattle source contributed samples from volunteer blood donors who had recovered from COVID-19. Whole blood was collected in K2EDTA tubes by collaborating institutions according to the institutions' own protocols. For TCRbeta analysis, collaborators shipped samples as frozen whole blood, isolated PBMCs, or DNA extracted from either of those sample types. The entry originates in a study of blood T cell repertoires in COVID-19 (dated by TCRdb to about 2020). Background for the entire study: The collaborator samples originated in the United States, Italy and Spain and spanned the acute and convalescent phases of COVID-19. The material from the prospective study consisted of cDNA or gDNA derived from T cells, B-cell-depleted T cells, or PBMCs. The dataset comprised deeply sampled blood TCRbeta repertoires from subjects exposed to, actively infected with, or recovered from COVID-19. The repertoires were made available in a free public database intended to serve as a resource for research on the immune response to SARS-CoV-2. Samples came from the ongoing ImmuneRACE study (first 160 participants) plus 1,254 subjects from 6 global collaborators. Nearly every sample came with metadata listing a de-identified subject ID, COVID-19 status, age in years and sex. HLA class I and class II types, where available, came from metadata supplied by the sample provider rather than from assay-based typing. Overall study results and their limits: The amount of clinical and demographic metadata varied by source and participant and was provided uncurated.

Counted from cysteine to phenylalanine, this CDR3 has 12 amino acids. Here the CDR3 DNA is all that survives: 36 bases in frame from base 1. CDR1 and CDR2 (SGHAT, FQNNGV) derive from the germline V gene. The junction shows trimming of 1 base on V and 4 bases on J, plus 4 bases between the germline ends. TCRbeta CDR3 regions were amplified from genomic DNA using the immunoSEQ Assay, a bias-controlled multiplex PCR. Turning to the authors' computational methods: Within the assay, amplification of reference gene primers was used to estimate how many nucleated cells each sample contained. To quantify the absolute abundance of each unique TCRbeta CDR3 rearrangement, sequence reads were collapsed and filtered. Productive Simpson clonality was computed per sample as the square root of Simpson's diversity index over productive rearrangements. The source is immuneACCESS, and TCRdb retained only in-frame sequences with V and J called. Part of the clones is not carried over; for the studies checked, unresolved V genes explain less than half of this, and the remainder is unexplained. V, J and clone size were drawn from that table, and D and trimming were deduced from the DNA. The sample contains a few hundred thousand clones, roughly 88% of them found a single time. The top ten constitute about 2% of the sample.

The rearranged segments are TRBV11-2 and TRBJ2-5; the D gene assignment is ambiguous. The sequence was collected from a man aged 40-50 years who had recovered from COVID-19. The source material was peripheral blood. In nucleotides, the sequence is TGTGCCAGCAGCTTAGCCGGAGAGACCCAGTACTTC. The resulting protein is CASSLAGETQYF.